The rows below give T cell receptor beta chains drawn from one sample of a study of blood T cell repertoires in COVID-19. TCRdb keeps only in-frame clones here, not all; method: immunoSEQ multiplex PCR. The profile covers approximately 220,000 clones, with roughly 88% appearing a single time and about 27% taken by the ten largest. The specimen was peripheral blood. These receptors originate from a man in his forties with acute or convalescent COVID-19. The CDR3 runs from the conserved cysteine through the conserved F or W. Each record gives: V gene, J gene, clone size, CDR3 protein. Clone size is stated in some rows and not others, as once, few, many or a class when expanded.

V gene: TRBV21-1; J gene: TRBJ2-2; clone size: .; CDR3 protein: CARYFPTLAGEIAGELFF
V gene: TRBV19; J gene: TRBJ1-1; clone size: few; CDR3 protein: CASSMDRVVEAFF
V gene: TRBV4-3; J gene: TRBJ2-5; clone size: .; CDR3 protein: CASSRLGAEQETQYF
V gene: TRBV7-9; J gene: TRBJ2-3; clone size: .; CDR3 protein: CASSLPGTGVTDTQYF
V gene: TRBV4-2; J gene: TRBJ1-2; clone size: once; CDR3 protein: CASSQDGGQGANYGYTF
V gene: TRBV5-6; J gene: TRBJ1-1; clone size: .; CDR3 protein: CASSLYPGLAQEAFF
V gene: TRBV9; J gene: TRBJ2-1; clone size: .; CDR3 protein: CASSRGLAGVRDEQFF
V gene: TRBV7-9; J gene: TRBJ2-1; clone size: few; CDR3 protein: CASSPEGAVSYNEQFF
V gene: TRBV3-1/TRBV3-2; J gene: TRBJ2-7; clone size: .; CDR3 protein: CASSQVSNPRLAAYEQYF
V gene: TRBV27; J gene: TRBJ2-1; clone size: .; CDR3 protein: CASSYPGQPYNEQFF
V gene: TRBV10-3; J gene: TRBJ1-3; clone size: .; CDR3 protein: CAIGQQGIGNTIYF
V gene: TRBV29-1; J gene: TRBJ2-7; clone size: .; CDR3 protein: CSVVQGVDEQYF
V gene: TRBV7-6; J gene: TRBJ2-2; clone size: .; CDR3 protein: CASSLAPLANTGELFF
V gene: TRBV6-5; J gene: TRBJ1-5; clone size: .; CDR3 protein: CASIKDRFQPQHF
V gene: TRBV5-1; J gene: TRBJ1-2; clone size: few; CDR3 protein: CASSLEEGADGYTF
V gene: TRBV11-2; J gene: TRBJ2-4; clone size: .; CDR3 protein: CASSLVAGVVAKNIQYF
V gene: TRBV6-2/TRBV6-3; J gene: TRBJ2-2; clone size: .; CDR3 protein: CASRPSGNYTGELFF
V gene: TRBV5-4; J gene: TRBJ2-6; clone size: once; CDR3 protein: CASSFTGGGTGANVLTF
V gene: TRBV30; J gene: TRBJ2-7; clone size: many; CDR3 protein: CAWVRDSYEQYF
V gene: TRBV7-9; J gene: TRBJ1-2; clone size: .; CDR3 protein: CASSLGAEAGYTF
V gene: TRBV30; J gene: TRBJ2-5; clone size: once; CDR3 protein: CAWNKDRGEETQYF
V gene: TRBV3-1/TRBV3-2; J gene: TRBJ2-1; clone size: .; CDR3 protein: CASSQDLGARQFF
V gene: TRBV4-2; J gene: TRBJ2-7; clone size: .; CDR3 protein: CASSPWLGSGKPYEQYF
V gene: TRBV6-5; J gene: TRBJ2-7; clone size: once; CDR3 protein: CASSQGLAGAHEQYF
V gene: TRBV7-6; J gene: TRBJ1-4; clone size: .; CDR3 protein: CASSLRGGSEKLFF
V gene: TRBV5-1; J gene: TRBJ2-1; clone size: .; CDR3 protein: CASSGGEYNEQFF
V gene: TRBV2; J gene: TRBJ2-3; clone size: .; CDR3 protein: CASSERTSGGDTQYF
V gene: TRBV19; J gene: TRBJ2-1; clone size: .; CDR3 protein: CASGGLAGYNEQFF
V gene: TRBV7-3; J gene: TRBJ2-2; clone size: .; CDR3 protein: CASSPLGGRAGELFF
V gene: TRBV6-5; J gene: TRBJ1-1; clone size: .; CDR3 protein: CASSFGTGGAYTEAFF
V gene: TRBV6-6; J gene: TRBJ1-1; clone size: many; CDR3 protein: CASSPPAARSMNTEAFF
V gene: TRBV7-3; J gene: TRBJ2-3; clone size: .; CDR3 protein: CASSPTVEGTQYF
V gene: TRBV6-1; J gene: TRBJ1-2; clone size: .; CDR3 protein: CASSDLGSGARYGYTF
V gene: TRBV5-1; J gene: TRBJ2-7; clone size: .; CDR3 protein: CASSLGTSGSGGYEQYF
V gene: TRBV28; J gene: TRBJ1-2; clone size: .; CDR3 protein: CASRTGYGYTF
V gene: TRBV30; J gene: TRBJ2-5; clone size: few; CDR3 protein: CGGGYQETQYF
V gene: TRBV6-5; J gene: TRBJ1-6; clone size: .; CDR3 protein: CASSYRGPDNSPLHF
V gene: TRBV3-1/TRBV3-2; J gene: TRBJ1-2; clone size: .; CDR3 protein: CASSQLGQGMGYGYTF
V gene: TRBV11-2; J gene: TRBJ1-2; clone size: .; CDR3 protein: CASSQRSYGYTF
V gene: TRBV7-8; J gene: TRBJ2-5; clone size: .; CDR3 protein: CASSLVLLRESQETQYF